The 6 T cell receptor beta chains in this list originate from one sample, sequenced in a study of blood T cells in healthy people across ages. A second PCR of roughly 7 to 11 cycles used a sample-barcoded 5' primer and a J-beta primer mix. TCRdb re-analysed the 5' RACE reads in MiXCR, keeping a single row per CDR3 protein. The data show hundreds of thousands of distinct CDR3 sequences, approximately 30% seen once. Input material: blood. The receptors come from a woman aged 80 or over in good health.

This clonotype was seen at least ten times. V usage is TRBV11-2 and J usage is TRBJ2-3, with 9 bases lining up with TRBD2. The V gene end was trimmed by 2 bases and the J gene end by 4 bases; junction bases not matched to a gene: 7. Germline V gene data show CDR1 as SGHAT and CDR2 as FQNNGV. The CDR3 totals 16 residues. The CDR3 spells CASSLTAGGRADTQYF. The DNA for the CDR3 is TGTGCCAGCAGCTTAACGGCGGGGGGGAGGGCAGATACGCAGTATTTT. The complete variable domain, with remaining parts taken from reference TRBV11-2 and TRBJ2-3, reads EAGVAQSPRYKIIEKRQSVAFWCNPISGHATLYWYQQILGQGPKLLIQFQNNGVVDDSQLPKDRFSAERLKGVDSTLKIQPAKLEDSAVYLCASSLTAGGRADTQYFGPGTRLTVL.

The CDR3 here is CASSGGGRDHEKLFF. In DNA, the CDR3 is TGTGCCAGCAGTGGGGGGGGCAGGGACCATGAAAAACTGTTTTTT. This chain connects TRBV6-1 to TRBJ1-4; possibly TRBD1 for D (6 bases). Trimming stripped 4 bases from V and 6 bases from J, with 15 bases between. The CDR3 contains 15 residues. Germline V CDR1 and CDR2: MNHNS, SASEGT.

This clonotype showed up many times. The chain recombines TRBV24-1 with TRBJ2-1, with 9 nucleotides matching TRBD1. V dropped 3 bases and J dropped 1; count of bases not matched to a gene: 6. The CDR3 covers 17 residues. Germline values: CDR1 KGHDR, CDR2 SFDVKD. The CDR3 nucleotides are TGTGCCACCAGTGATCAGACAGGGGGGATATCCTACAATGAGCAGTTCTTC. This codes for CATSDQTGGISYNEQFF.

In its sample, this clonotype was seen many times. As DNA, the CDR3 is TGTGCCAGCAGCCAAGACGCAGCGGGGGACCCCCACTCTGGGGCCAACGTCCTGACTTTC. Translated: CASSQDAAGDPHSGANVLTF. The chain joins TRBV4-2 to TRBJ2-6; 8 bases align to TRBD2. Germline CDR1 is LGHNA and CDR2 is YNFKEQ. V trimming: 0 bases; J trimming: 0 bases; junction bases outside the gene matches: 10. This CDR3 is built from 20 residues.

This clonotype has ten or more counts. The gene calls are TRBV20-1 and TRBJ2-3, with 11 bases that match TRBD2. The CDR3 loop spans 15 amino acids. Per the germline V gene, CDR1 is DFQATT and CDR2 is SNEGSKA (reference sequence). The V gene end was trimmed by 4 bases and the J gene end by 3 bases; junction bases not matched to a gene: 6. The DNA of the CDR3 is TGCAGTGCTACTTTAGCGGGGGGGCCTACAGATACGCAGTATTTT. Translation: CSATLAGGPTDTQYF.

This clonotype was recorded at least ten times. The chain links TRBV2 to TRBJ1-2; 9 bases agree with TRBD1. From germline, CDR1 is SNHLY and CDR2 FYNNEI. CDR3 length: 13 amino acids. J was trimmed by 7 bases and V by 6 bases; bases with no gene match: 6. DNA for the CDR3: TGTGCCAGCAGCTTGCGGACAGGGGCTGGCTACACCTTC. This encodes CASSLRTGAGYTF.